This TCR beta chain was found in a study of T cells in Graves' hyperthyroidism and ophthalmopathy. V was pared by 6 bases and J by 6 bases, with 18 bases between. The CDR3 extends over 13 amino acids. Per the germline V gene, CDR1 is DFQATT and CDR2 is SNEGSKA (reference sequence). There were TCR beta CDR3 regions amplified from RNA transcripts. Carried out on the TCR CDR3, a first-round RT-PCR used the HTBI primer set. TCRdb called the multiplex PCR reads again in MiXCR, with one record for every CDR3 protein. The sample lists hundreds of thousands of distinct CDR3 sequences; approximately 13% were seen once. This clonotype has a count of ten or more.

The sequence was obtained from a woman between 18 and 30 years old with Graves' hyperthyroidism. This chain joins TRBV20-1 and TRBJ2-7, with D possibly being TRBD1 (5 bases). The source material was blood. CDR3 coding DNA: TGCAGTGCCGGCGACAGACCGCCGGGCGAGCAGTACTTC. This gives the protein CSAGDRPPGEQYF.